The 11 T cell receptor beta chains in this list originate from one sample, sequenced in a study of blood T cell repertoires in COVID-19. Sequencing was performed with immunoSEQ multiplex PCR; in TCRdb, only in-frame clones are kept and a portion is missing. Altogether around 480,000 clones are present, roughly nine tenths being singletons, with the ten largest covering around 0.7%. Sequenced input: PBMCs or T cells enriched from blood (not recorded which). Receptors were obtained from a woman aged 18-29 years who had recovered from COVID-19.

Concerning this clone itself: A junction boundary mismatches the germline segment, possibly from a read error. The chain combines TRBV7-7 with TRBJ2-2; D might be TRBD2 (6 bases). CDR3 size: 13 residues. CDR1 is SSHAT and CDR2 is FNYEAQ in the germline V gene (reference sequence). As DNA, the CDR3 is TGTGCTAGCAGCCCGGGGGTAACCGGGGAGCTGTTTTTT. Its translation is CASSPGVTGELFF.

This clone was seen a handful of times. The rearrangement uses TRBV9 and TRBJ1-3; the match to TRBD1 covers 7 bases. Unmatched junction bases numbered 7, after V lost 4 bases and J lost 0 bases. Germline V gene lookup returns CDR1 SGDLS and CDR2 YYNGEE. The CDR3 length is 16 residues. For the CDR3, the DNA is TGTGCCAGCAGCCAGGGGGGACAGAGCTCTGGAAACACCATATATTTT. Its protein product is CASSQGGQSSGNTIYF.

This clone has just a few counts. The rearrangement joins TRBV2 to TRBJ1-1, with a weak D call TRBD1 (5 bases). The CDR3 consists of 14 residues. Germline V gene sequence: CDR1 SNHLY, CDR2 FYNNEI. V lost 4 bases to trimming and J lost 1 base, with 10 bases between them. The CDR3 DNA reads as TGTGCCAGCAGTGCGAGACAGCAGAACACTGAAGCTTTCTTT. It specifies CASSARQQNTEAFF.

As DNA, the CDR3 is TGTGCCAGCAGCCAAAATACTGGAAACACCATATATTTT. Translated, it gives CASSQNTGNTIYF. The rearrangement uses TRBV14 and TRBJ1-3; D ambiguous. CDR3 length equals 13 residues. Germline values: CDR1 SGHDN, CDR2 FVKESK. The V and J ends lost 2 bases and 2 bases respectively, with 4 bases between them. Full variable domain (outside the CDR3, taken from reference TRBV14 and TRBJ1-3): EAGVTQFPSHSVIEKGQTVTLRCDPISGHDNLYWYRRVMGKEIKFLLHFVKESKQDESGMPNNRFLAERTGGTYSTLKVQPAELEDSGVYFCASSQNTGNTIYFGEGSWLTVV.

The CDR3 loop is CASSRYDTQYF. The DNA of the CDR3 is TGTGCCAGCAGTCGGTACGATACGCAGTATTTT. The rearrangement joins TRBV2 to TRBJ2-3; D call uncertain. The germline CDR1 and CDR2 sequences are SNHLY and FYNNEI. The CDR3 length is 11 residues. Trimming took 5 bases from V and 6 from J, leaving 6 bases between them.

This chain uses TRBV7-6 with TRBJ1-3; D gene ambiguous. Germline assignment: CDR1 SGHVS and CDR2 FNYEAQ. The CDR3 spans 15 residues. Trimming took off 7 bases at V and 5 bases at J, with 18 bases between the two ends. The CDR3 sequence: CASTVGTAGRNTIYF. The DNA of the CDR3 is TGTGCCAGCACCGTTGGTACAGCCGGCCGAAACACCATATATTTT. The complete variable domain, with remaining parts taken from reference TRBV7-6 and TRBJ1-3, reads GAGVSQSPRYKVTKRGQDVALRCDPISGHVSLYWYRQALGQGPEFLTYFNYEAQQDKSGLPNDRFSAERPEGSISTLTIQRTEQRDSAMYRCASTVGTAGRNTIYFGEGSWLTVV.

The chain links TRBV19 to TRBJ2-7, with D possibly matching TRBD2 (6 bases). Germline CDR1 reads LNHDA; CDR2 reads SQIVND (reference sequence). The CDR3 is 11 amino acids. Trimming stripped 8 bases from V and 1 base from J, with 6 bases between. The CDR3 DNA reads as TGTGCCAGTGGGGGGTCCTACGAGCAGTACTTC. Translated: CASGGSYEQYF.

V and J are TRBV9 and TRBJ1-4, with a weak D call TRBD1 (6 bases). The ends were cut back, 3 bases at V and 6 bases at J, with 12 bases in the middle. CDR1 and CDR2 (germline): SGDLS, YYNGEE. This CDR3 contains 14 residues. In nucleotides, the CDR3 is TGTGCCAGCAGCGGGGCAGGGGACGATGAAAAACTGTTTTTT. This codes for CASSGAGDDEKLFF.

The V call is TRBV19, the J call TRBJ2-7; TRBD2 agrees at 8 bases. J lost 6 bases, V lost 6 bases, and 4 bases had no gene match. The length of the CDR3 is 12 residues. In germline, CDR1 is LNHDA, CDR2 SQIVND (reference sequence). The CDR3 region is CASSPSGGEQYF. The CDR3 DNA reads TGTGCCAGTAGCCCGAGCGGGGGCGAGCAGTACTTC.

The J gene is TRBJ1-2, the V gene TRBV18; D gene ambiguous. The CDR3 loop spans 14 amino acids. Germline V gene lookup returns CDR1 KGHSH and CDR2 LQKENI. The germline V and J ends were trimmed by 3 bases and 3 bases, with 11 bases remaining between them. CDR3 in amino acids: CASSPLQEDYGYTF. CDR3 DNA sequence: TGTGCCAGCTCACCCCTTCAGGAGGACTATGGCTACACCTTC.

V usage is TRBV11-2 and J usage is TRBJ1-5, with D perhaps matching TRBD1 (6 bases). CDR3 length: 16 amino acids. The germline V and J ends were trimmed by 5 bases and 2 bases, with 16 bases remaining between them. CDR1 and CDR2 from the germline V gene are SGHAT and FQNNGV. This CDR3 reads CASSQIRGARNQPQHF. The CDR3 DNA sequence: TGTGCCAGCAGCCAAATACGGGGGGCGCGCAATCAGCCCCAGCATTTT.